The rows below give T cell receptor beta chains drawn from one sample of a study of T-cell reconstitution after alpha-beta-depleted transplantation in children. MiXCR, run by TCRdb on the PCR reads, gives a single entry per CDR3 protein. The sample yields about 610,000 distinct CDR3 sequences, 10% seen once. Material: PBMCs from the stem cell graft donor, obtained from the stem cell graft. These receptors came from a human donor who donated a stem cell graft to a child with acute myeloid leukemia. The CDR3 runs from the conserved cysteine through the conserved F or W. The order of the fields is V gene, CDR3 protein.

TRBV7-2	CASSLPEWETQYF
TRBV29-1	CSVQTSGRKNEQFF
TRBV6-1	CASRPDGPETQYF
TRBV20-1	CSASRQEETQYF
TRBV12-3/TRBV12-4	CASSLYRAGSGNTIYF
TRBV7-2	CASSIQSGRVTDTQYF
TRBV7-2	CASSSQASNQPQHF
TRBV6-1	CASTTGWVGKEQFF
TRBV5-1	CASSVRTGGFINIQYF
TRBV30	CACPGTSGNTGELFF
TRBV12-3/TRBV12-4	CASSLAGGSGSNEQFF
TRBV20-1	CSARGHSNTEAFF
TRBV29-1	CSVAITTSGRTGEQYF
TRBV29-1	CSVGQTLGNTEAFF
TRBV6-2/TRBV6-3	CASSYSGRTYYGYTF
TRBV19	CASSIIGRESKFF
TRBV12-3/TRBV12-4	CASRVGAGEETQYF
TRBV29-1	CSVLYRGRSGANVLTF
TRBV20-1	CSARTGLAGGSGDTQYF
TRBV7-2	CASRPGLAGSSYNEQFF
TRBV20-1	CSAKLTGNSGNTIYF
TRBV5-1	CASSRTSGSISSYNEQFF
TRBV10-3	CAIRLAGQGSYNEQFF
TRBV10-1	CASSEWGNSNTGELFF
TRBV20-1	CSARQGLDYGYTF
TRBV5-1	CASSLYAGGLRDTQYF
TRBV7-6	CASSPRDKNTGELFF
TRBV10-3	CAIRDRLEMNTEAFF
TRBV4-2	CASSQEGTSLLNNEQFF
TRBV29-1	CSVEAGVGTGELFF
TRBV29-1	CSVWGTPSSYNEQFF
TRBV20-1	CSAPTAGSYEQYF
TRBV3-1	CASSPSGGGSEAFF
TRBV9	CASSVLDSSDEQFF
TRBV3-1	CASSLSGTSHNEQFF
TRBV3-1	CASARRNEQFF
TRBV7-2	CASSLALQGASGANVLTF
TRBV7-9	CASSPAQGASEQFF
TRBV7-2	CAVLGRERTDTQYF
TRBV7-2	CASSFPEAGYTEAFF
TRBV20-1	CSARQQDSSSYNEQFF
TRBV20-1	CSARGDGSNQPQHF